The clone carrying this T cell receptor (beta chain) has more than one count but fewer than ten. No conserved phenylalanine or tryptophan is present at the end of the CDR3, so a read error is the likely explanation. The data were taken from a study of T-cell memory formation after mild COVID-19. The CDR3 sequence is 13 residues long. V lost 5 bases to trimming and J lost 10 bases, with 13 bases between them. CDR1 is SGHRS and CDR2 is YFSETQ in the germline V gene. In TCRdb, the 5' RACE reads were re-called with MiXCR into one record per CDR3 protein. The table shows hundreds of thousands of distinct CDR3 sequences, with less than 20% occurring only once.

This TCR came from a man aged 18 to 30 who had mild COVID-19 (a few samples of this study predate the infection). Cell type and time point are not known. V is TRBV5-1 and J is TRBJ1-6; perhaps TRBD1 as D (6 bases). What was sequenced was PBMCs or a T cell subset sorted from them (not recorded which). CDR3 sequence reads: CASSFNRESPLHL. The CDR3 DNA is TGCGCCAGCAGTTTCAACAGGGAATCACCCCTCCACCTT.